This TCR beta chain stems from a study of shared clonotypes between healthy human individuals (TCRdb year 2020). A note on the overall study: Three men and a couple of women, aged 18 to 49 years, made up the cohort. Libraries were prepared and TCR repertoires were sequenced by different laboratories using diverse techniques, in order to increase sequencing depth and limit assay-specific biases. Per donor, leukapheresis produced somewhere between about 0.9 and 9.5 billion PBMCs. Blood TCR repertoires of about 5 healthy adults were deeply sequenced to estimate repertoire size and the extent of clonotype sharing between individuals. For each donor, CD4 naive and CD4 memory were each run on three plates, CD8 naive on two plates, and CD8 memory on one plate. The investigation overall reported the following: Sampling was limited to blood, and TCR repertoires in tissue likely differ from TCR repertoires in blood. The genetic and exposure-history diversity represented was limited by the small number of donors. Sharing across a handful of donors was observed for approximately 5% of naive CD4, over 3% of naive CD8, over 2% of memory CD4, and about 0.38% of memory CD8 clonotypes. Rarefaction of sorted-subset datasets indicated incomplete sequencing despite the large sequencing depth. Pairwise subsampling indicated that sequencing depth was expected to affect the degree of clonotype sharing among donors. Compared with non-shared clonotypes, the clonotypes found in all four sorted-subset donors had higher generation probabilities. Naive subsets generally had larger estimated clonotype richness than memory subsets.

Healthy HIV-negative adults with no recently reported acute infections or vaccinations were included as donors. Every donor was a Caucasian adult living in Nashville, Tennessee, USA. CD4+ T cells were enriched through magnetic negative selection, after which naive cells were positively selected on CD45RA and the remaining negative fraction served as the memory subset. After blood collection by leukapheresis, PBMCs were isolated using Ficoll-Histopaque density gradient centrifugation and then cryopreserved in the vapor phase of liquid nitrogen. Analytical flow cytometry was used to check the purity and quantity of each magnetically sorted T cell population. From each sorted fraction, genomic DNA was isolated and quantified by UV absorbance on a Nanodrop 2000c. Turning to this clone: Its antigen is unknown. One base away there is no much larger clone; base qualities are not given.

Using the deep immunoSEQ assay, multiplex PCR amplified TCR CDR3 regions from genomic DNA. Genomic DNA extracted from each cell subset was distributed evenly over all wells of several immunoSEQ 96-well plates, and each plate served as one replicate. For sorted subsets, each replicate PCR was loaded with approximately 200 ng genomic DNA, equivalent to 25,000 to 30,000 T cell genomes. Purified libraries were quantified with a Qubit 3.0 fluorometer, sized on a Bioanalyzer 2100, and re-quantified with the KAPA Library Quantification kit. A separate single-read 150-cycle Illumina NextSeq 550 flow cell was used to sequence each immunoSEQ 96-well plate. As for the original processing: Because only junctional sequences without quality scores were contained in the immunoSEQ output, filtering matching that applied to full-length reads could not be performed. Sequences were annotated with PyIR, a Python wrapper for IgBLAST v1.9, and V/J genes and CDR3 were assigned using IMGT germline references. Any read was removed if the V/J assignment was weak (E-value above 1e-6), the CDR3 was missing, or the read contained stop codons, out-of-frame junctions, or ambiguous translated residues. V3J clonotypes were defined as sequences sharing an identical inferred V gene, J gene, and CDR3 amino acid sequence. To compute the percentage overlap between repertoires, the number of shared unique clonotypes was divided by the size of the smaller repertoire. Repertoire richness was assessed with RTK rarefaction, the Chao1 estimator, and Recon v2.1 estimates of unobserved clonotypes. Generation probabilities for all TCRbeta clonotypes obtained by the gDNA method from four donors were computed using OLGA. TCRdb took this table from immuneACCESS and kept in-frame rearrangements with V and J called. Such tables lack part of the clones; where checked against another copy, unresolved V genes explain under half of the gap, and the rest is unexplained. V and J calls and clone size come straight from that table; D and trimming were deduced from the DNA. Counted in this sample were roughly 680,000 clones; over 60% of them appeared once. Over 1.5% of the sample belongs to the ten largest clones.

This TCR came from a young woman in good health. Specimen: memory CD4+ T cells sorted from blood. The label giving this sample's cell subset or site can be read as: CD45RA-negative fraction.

The DNA is TGTGCCTGGAGACACAACTACGAGCAGTACTTC. Translation gives CAWRHNYEQYF. The V and J genes are TRBV30 and TRBJ2-7; too little of a D gene remains to name it. Trimming at the junction amounts to 3 bases on V and 3 bases on J, and the germline ends lie 6 bases apart. From cysteine to phenylalanine, the CDR3 is 11 amino acids long. The only DNA kept is the CDR3, 33 bases in frame from the first base. The germline V gene (reference sequence) sets CDR1 to GTSNPN and CDR2 to SVGIG.